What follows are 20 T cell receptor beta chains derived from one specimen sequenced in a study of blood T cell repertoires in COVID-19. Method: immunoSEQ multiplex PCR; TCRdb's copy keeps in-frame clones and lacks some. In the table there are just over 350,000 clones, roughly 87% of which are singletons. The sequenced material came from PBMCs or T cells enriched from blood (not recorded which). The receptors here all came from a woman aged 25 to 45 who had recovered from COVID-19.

The CDR3 reads CASSPSGTLDYEQYF. As DNA, the CDR3 is TGTGCCAGCAGCCCCTCCGGGACATTGGACTACGAGCAGTACTTC. The chain joins TRBV6-2 or TRBV6-3 to TRBJ2-7; TRBD1 might be the D (6 bases). The CDR3 is 15 amino acids. Germline V gene lookup returns CDR1 MNHEY and CDR2 SVGEGT. Trimming took 6 bases from V and 3 from J, leaving 18 bases between them.

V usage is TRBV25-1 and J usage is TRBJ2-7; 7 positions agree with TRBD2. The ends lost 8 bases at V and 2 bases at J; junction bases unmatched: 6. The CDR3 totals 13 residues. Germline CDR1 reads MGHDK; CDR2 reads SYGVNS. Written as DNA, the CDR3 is TGTGCCAGCGGGAGGGACGGGACCTACGAGCAGTACTTC. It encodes CASGRDGTYEQYF.

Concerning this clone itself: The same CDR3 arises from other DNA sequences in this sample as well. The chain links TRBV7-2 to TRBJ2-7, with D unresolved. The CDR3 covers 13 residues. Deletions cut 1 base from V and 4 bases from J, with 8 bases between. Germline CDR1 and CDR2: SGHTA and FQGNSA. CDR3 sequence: CASSLGVSYEQYF. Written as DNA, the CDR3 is TGTGCCAGCAGCTTAGGAGTCTCGTACGAGCAGTACTTC.

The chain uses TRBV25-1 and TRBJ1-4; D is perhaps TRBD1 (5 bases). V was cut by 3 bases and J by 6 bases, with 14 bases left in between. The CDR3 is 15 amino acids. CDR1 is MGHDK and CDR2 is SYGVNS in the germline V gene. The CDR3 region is CASSDARVGDEKLFF. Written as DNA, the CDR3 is TGTGCCAGCAGTGACGCCAGGGTGGGTGATGAAAAACTGTTTTTT. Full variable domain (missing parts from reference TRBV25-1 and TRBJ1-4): EADIYQTPRYLVIGTGKKITLECSQTMGHDKMYWYQQDPGMELHLIHYSYGVNSTEKGDLSSESTVSRIRTEHFPLTLESARPSHTSQYLCASSDARVGDEKLFFGSGTQLSVL.

CDR3 bases: TGTGCCACTGCCGACAGCCTCTATGGCTACACCTTC. Its translation: CATADSLYGYTF. This chain joins TRBV6-5 and TRBJ1-2; maybe TRBD1 (5 bases). CDR1 and CDR2 from the germline V gene are MNHEY and SVGAGI. The CDR3 has 12 residues. The V end was cut by 10 bases, the J end by 4 bases, with 13 bases between.

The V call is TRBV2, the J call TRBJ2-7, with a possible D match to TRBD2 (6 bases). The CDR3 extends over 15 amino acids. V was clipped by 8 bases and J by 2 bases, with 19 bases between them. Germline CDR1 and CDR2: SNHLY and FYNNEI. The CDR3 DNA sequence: TGTGCCAGCTCATGGCGGGGTCTGGCGACCTACGAGCAGTACTTC. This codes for CASSWRGLATYEQYF.

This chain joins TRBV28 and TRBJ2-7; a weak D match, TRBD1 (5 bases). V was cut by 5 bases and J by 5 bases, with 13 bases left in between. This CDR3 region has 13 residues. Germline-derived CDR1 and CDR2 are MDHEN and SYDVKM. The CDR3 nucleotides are TGTGCCAGCAGTCCCCCCTGGGGCCACGAGCAGTACTTC. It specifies CASSPPWGHEQYF.

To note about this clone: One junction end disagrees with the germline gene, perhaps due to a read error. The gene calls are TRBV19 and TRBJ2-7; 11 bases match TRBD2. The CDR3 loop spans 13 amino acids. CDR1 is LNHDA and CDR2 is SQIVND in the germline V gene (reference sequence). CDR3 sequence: CASSIGGTSGTHF. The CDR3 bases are TGTGCCAGTAGTATAGGGGGGACTAGCGGAACCCACTTC.

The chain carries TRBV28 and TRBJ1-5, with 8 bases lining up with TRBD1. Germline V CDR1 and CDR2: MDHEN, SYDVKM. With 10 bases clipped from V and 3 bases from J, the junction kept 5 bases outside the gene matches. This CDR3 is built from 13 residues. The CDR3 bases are TGTGCCACCGGGACAGGTCCCAATCAGCCCCAGCATTTT. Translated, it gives CATGTGPNQPQHF.

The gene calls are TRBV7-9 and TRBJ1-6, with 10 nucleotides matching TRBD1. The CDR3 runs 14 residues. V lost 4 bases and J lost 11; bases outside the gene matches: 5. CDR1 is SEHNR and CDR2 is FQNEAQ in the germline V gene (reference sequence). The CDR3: CASSSGTGDPPLHF. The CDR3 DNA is TGTGCCAGCAGCTCCGGGACAGGGGACCCACCCCTCCACTTT.

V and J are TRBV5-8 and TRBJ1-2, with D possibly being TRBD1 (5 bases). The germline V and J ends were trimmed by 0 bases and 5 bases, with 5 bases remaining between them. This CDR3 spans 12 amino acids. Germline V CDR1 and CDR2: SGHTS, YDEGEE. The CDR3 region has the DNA TGTGCCAGCAGCTTGGCAGGGTATGGCTACACCTTC. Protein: CASSLAGYGYTF.

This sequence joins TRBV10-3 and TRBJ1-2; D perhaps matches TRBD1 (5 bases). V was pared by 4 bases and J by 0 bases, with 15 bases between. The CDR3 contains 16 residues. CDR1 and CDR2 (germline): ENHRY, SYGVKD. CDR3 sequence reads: CAISVAGGLTNYGYTF. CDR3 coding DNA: TGTGCCATCAGTGTGGCGGGGGGACTGACTAACTATGGCTACACCTTC.

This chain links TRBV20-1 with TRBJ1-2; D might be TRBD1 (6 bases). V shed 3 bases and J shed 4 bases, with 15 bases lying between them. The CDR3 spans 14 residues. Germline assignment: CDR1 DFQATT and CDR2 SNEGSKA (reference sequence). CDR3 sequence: CSASAGANGYGYTF. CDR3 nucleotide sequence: TGCAGTGCTAGTGCAGGGGCCAATGGCTATGGCTACACCTTC.

The CDR3 bases are TGTGCCAGCGAGGGGGGAGGGTCTGAAGCTTTCTTT. Its protein is CASEGGGSEAFF. This chain links TRBV2 with TRBJ1-1; possible D gene TRBD1, 6 bases. CDR1 SNHLY and CDR2 FYNNEI come from the germline V gene. CDR3 length equals 12 residues. V lost 8 bases to trimming and J lost 6 bases, with 13 bases between them.

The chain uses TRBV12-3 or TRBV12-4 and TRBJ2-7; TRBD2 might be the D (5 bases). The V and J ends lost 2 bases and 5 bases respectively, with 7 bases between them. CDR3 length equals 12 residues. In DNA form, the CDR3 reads TGTGCCAGCAGTTTACGAGGGCACGAGCAGTACTTC. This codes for CASSLRGHEQYF.

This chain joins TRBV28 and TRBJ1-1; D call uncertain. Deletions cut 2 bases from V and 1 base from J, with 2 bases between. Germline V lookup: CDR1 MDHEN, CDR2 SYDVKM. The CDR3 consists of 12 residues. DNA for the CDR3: TGTGCCAGCAGTTTACGGAACACTGAAGCTTTCTTT. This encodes CASSLRNTEAFF. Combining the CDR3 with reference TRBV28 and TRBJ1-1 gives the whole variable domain DVKVTQSSRYLVKRTGEKVFLECVQDMDHENMFWYRQDPGLGLRLIYFSYDVKMKEKGDIPEGYSVSREKKERFSLILESASTNQTSMYLCASSLRNTEAFFGQGTRLTVV.

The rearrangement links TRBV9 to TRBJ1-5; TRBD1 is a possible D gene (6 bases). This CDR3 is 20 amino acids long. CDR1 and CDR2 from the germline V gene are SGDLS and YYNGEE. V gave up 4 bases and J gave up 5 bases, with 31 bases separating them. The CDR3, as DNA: TGTGCCAGCAGCCCGGAAACCACCCAACGTCTTGACAGGTCCCATCAGCCCCAGCATTTT. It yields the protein CASSPETTQRLDRSHQPQHF. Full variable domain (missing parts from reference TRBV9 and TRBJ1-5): DSGVTQTPKHLITATGQRVTLRCSPRSGDLSVYWYQQSLDQGLQFLIQYYNGEERAKGNILERFSAQQFPDLHSELNLSSLELGDSALYFCASSPETTQRLDRSHQPQHFGDGTRLSIL.

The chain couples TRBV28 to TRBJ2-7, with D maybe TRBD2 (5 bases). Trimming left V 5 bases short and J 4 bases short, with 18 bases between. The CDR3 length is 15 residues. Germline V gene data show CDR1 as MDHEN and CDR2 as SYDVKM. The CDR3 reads CASSPWEQTEYEQYF. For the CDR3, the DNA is TGTGCCAGCAGTCCGTGGGAGCAGACGGAATACGAGCAGTACTTC.

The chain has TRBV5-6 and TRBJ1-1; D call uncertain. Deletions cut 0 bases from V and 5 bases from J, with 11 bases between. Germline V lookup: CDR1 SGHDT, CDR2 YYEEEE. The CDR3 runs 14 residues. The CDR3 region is CASSLVFEGTEAFF. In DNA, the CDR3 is TGTGCCAGCAGCTTGGTTTTTGAGGGTACTGAAGCTTTCTTT. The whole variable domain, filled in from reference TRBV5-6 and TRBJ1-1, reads DAGVTQSPTHLIKTRGQQVTLRCSPKSGHDTVSWYQQALGQGPQFIFQYYEEEERQRGNFPDRFSGHQFPNYSSELNVNALLLGDSALYLCASSLVFEGTEAFFGQGTRLTVV.

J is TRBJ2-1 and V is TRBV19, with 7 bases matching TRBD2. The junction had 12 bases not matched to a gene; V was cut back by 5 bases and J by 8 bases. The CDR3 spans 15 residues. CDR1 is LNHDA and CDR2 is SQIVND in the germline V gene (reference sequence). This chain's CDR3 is CASSPLWEGAYEQFF. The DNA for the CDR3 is TGTGCCAGTAGTCCGTTGTGGGAGGGCGCCTATGAGCAGTTCTTC.